This TCR beta chain was found in a study of T-cell memory formation after mild COVID-19. Germline V gives CDR1 SGHRS, CDR2 YFSETQ. V was clipped by 5 bases and J by 5 bases, with 13 bases between them. CDR3 size: 13 residues. Whole-study findings and limits: Clones which contracted sat mainly in CM and EM if CD4+, and in EMRA if CD8+.

At least ten counts were recorded for this clonotype. Its antigen is not identified. TCRdb redid the calling of the 5' RACE reads with MiXCR, one entry per CDR3 protein. The table has approximately 350,000 distinct CDR3 sequences, around an eighth seen once. Sequenced sample: PBMCs or a T cell subset sorted from them (not recorded which). The sequence was obtained from a young man who had mild COVID-19 (a few samples of this study predate the infection). Cell type and time point are not known. V gene TRBV5-1 combines with J gene TRBJ2-5; no clear D gene. As DNA, the CDR3 is TGCGCCAGCAGGCAGGCCTTAGAGGAGACCCAGTACTTC. Encoded protein: CASRQALEETQYF. Complete variable domain (other parts from reference TRBV5-1 and TRBJ2-5): KAGVTQTPRYLIKTRGQQVTLSCSPISGHRSVSWYQQTPGQGLQFLFEYFSETQRNKGNFPGRFSGRQFSNSRSEMNVSTLELGDSALYLCASRQALEETQYFGPGTRLLVL.